A single sample gave rise to the 27 T cell receptor beta chains below, sequenced in a study of blood T cell repertoires in COVID-19. Sequencing was performed with immunoSEQ multiplex PCR; in TCRdb, only in-frame clones are kept and a portion is missing. The sample holds under 250,000 clones, roughly four fifths seen once. Material for sequencing was peripheral blood. These receptors all come from a woman in her seventies with acute or convalescent COVID-19.

The V and J genes are TRBV5-1 and TRBJ1-1; maybe TRBD1 (6 bases). CDR3 size: 14 residues. V was pared by 0 bases and J by 4 bases, with 10 bases between. Looked up from germline, CDR1 is SGHRS and CDR2 is YFSETQ. CDR3 protein: CASSLEAGVTEAFF. For the CDR3, the DNA is TGCGCCAGCAGCTTGGAGGCAGGGGTCACTGAAGCTTTCTTT.

This chain joins TRBV11-3 and TRBJ2-1; the D is unclear. CDR3 length equals 13 residues. In germline, CDR1 is SGHNT, CDR2 YENEEA. V dropped 0 bases and J dropped 13 bases, with 13 bases sitting between them. CDR3 region: CASSLDYMSPQFF. The CDR3, as DNA: TGTGCCAGCAGCTTAGACTATATGAGTCCCCAGTTCTTC. The entire variable domain, with the rest obtained from reference TRBV11-3 and TRBJ2-1, is as follows: EAGVVQSPRYKIIEKKQPVAFWCNPISGHNTLYWYLQNLGQGPELLIRYENEEAVDDSQLPKDRFSAERLKGVDSTLKIQPAELGDSAVYLCASSLDYMSPQFFGPGTRLTVL.

This chain links TRBV4-2 with TRBJ1-2, with D tentatively TRBD1 (6 bases). V lost 1 base and J 6 bases, leaving 12 bases between the germline ends. The CDR3 length is 14 residues. Germline V CDR1 and CDR2: LGHNA, YNFKEQ. In DNA form, the CDR3 reads TGTGCCAGCAGCCAAGGGGGAGGGGGTAATGGCTACACCTTC. It encodes CASSQGGGGNGYTF.

The chain links TRBV2 to TRBJ1-2; D is undetermined. Trimming left V 7 bases short and J 7 bases short, with 19 bases between. This CDR3 contains 14 residues. CDR1 is SNHLY and CDR2 is FYNNEI in the germline V gene. The chain's CDR3 is CASTLDGRTPGYTF. Written as DNA, the CDR3 is TGTGCCAGCACTCTGGACGGACGGACTCCTGGCTACACCTTC.

The chain links TRBV5-4 to TRBJ2-6, with 9 bases lining up with TRBD2. The trim removed 0 bases at V and 0 bases at J, leaving 7 bases unmatched. The CDR3 sequence is 19 residues long. The V gene's germline CDR1 is SGHNT and CDR2 YYREEE (reference sequence). The CDR3 DNA follows: TGTGCCAGCAGCTTGGGTTATAGCGGGGGCGTCTCTGGGGCCAACGTCCTGACTTTC. Its translation: CASSLGYSGGVSGANVLTF.

CDR3: CAWASGGALLMETQYF. Written as DNA, the CDR3 is TGTGCCTGGGCTAGCGGGGGGGCTCTGCTTATGGAGACCCAGTACTTC. The chain combines TRBV30 with TRBJ2-5; TRBD2 matches 12 bases. Trimming at V came to 5 bases and at J to 5 bases, leaving 12 bases not matched to a gene. CDR1 and CDR2 from the germline V gene are GTSNPN and SVGIG (reference sequence). The CDR3 has 16 amino acids.

The chain recombines TRBV7-2 with TRBJ2-7, with 12 bases fitting TRBD2. Trimming took 4 bases from V and 4 from J; bases not matched to a gene: 8. This CDR3 has 16 amino acids. Germline V gives CDR1 SGHTA, CDR2 FQGNSA. The CDR3 DNA is TGTGCCAGCAGCTCGAGGACTAGCGGGAACTTTTACGAGCAGTACTTC. As protein: CASSSRTSGNFYEQYF.

The rearrangement links TRBV7-9 to TRBJ1-4; perhaps TRBD1 as D (5 bases). Germline V gene data show CDR1 as SEHNR and CDR2 as FQNEAQ (reference sequence). The CDR3 totals 15 residues. V lost 0 bases and J 4 bases, leaving 9 bases between the germline ends. This chain's CDR3 is CASSLAAQVNEKLFF. CDR3 bases: TGTGCCAGCAGCTTAGCGGCACAGGTTAATGAAAAACTGTTTTTT.

The chain's CDR3 is CASSRKGEGVTEAFF. As DNA, the CDR3 is TGTGCCAGCAGCCGGAAGGGGGAAGGGGTCACTGAAGCTTTCTTT. The chain links TRBV5-4 to TRBJ1-1; weak D call: TRBD1 (6 bases). CDR1 SGHNT and CDR2 YYREEE come from the germline V gene (reference sequence). This CDR3 is built from 15 residues. V shed 4 bases and J shed 4 bases, with 17 bases lying between them.

The chain couples TRBV5-6 to TRBJ1-2; D uncertain. V gave up 2 bases and J gave up 4 bases, with 6 bases separating them. Germline CDR1 SGHDT, CDR2 YYEEEE. The CDR3 runs 12 residues. This CDR3 is CASSLATYGYTF. The CDR3 DNA reads as TGTGCCAGCAGCTTAGCTACCTATGGCTACACCTTC.

The genes are TRBV5-1 and TRBJ2-3; 13 bases fit TRBD2. CDR1 is SGHRS, CDR2 YFSETQ, per germline. After removal of 3 bases from V and 2 bases from J, the junction contained 3 bases not matched to a gene. The CDR3 is 16 amino acids. DNA for the CDR3: TGCGCCAGCAGCTCCGGGACTAGCGGGGCCACAGATACGCAGTATTTT. Protein: CASSSGTSGATDTQYF.

V and J are TRBV29-1 and TRBJ2-2, with 11 bases identical to TRBD1. CDR1 SQVTM and CDR2 ANQGSEA come from the germline V gene. The CDR3 is 14 amino acids. The V gene end was trimmed by 7 bases and the J gene end by 5 bases; junction bases not matched to a gene: 6. CDR3 sequence: CSGRTGGRTGELFF. The CDR3 DNA reads TGCAGCGGTCGGACAGGGGGCCGTACCGGGGAGCTGTTTTTT.

The rearrangement uses TRBV5-5 and TRBJ1-3; D gene ambiguous. V shed 0 bases and J shed 0 bases, with 13 bases lying between them. Germline V gives CDR1 SGHKS, CDR2 YYEKEE (reference sequence). This CDR3 has 17 residues. CDR3 sequence (DNA): TGTGCCAGCAGCTTGGAGGGAGGGCCTATCTCTGGAAACACCATATATTTT. This gives the protein CASSLEGGPISGNTIYF.

The V call is TRBV19, the J call TRBJ2-2, with D possibly being TRBD2 (6 bases). This CDR3 region has 16 residues. V was pared by 6 bases and J by 3 bases, with 17 bases between. CDR1 is LNHDA and CDR2 is SQIVND in the germline V gene (reference sequence). This CDR3 is CASSLPPPGDTGELFF. DNA for the CDR3: TGTGCCAGTAGCCTACCCCCCCCGGGGGACACCGGGGAGCTGTTTTTT.

The chain links TRBV5-4 to TRBJ2-2, with 7 positions matching TRBD1. With 0 bases clipped from V and 6 bases from J, the junction kept 5 bases outside the gene matches. CDR3 length: 15 amino acids. Germline V lookup: CDR1 SGHNT, CDR2 YYREEE (reference sequence). CDR3 nucleotides: TGTGCCAGCAGCTTGGGAGACAGGGACGCCGGGGAGCTGTTTTTT. Protein sequence: CASSLGDRDAGELFF.

J is TRBJ1-5 and V is TRBV27; 7 positions agree with TRBD1. With 2 bases clipped from V and 0 bases from J, the junction kept 4 bases outside the gene matches. The length of the CDR3 is 16 residues. From germline, CDR1 is MNHEY and CDR2 SMNVEV (reference sequence). CDR3 sequence (DNA): TGTGCCAGCAGTTTACACGGGACAGTTAGCAATCAGCCCCAGCATTTT. Residues: CASSLHGTVSNQPQHF.

The rearrangement joins TRBV7-2 to TRBJ2-3; D unclear. The V gene lost 5 bases and the J gene lost 10 bases, with 13 bases spanning the gap. CDR3 length: 12 residues. In germline, CDR1 is SGHTA, CDR2 FQGNSA. The CDR3 protein is CASSPGLAAQYF. The DNA for the CDR3 is TGTGCCAGCAGCCCGGGTCTTGCCGCGCAGTATTTT.

This chain joins TRBV3-1 (or the pseudogene TRBV3-2) and TRBJ1-5; TRBD1 is a possible D gene (6 bases). This CDR3 spans 15 amino acids. Trimming stripped 1 base from V and 7 bases from J, with 14 bases between. Germline CDR1 LGHDT, CDR2 YNNKEL (reference sequence). CDR3 DNA: TGTGCCAGCAGCCAAGGGACAGCAAGGCCCCAGCCCCAGCATTTT. Translated: CASSQGTARPQPQHF.

V usage is TRBV11-2 and J usage is TRBJ1-2; D is ambiguous. The CDR3 has 13 amino acids. V lost 2 bases, J lost 4 bases, and 8 bases lay in between. Germline CDR1 reads SGHAT; CDR2 reads FQNNGV. The CDR3 DNA sequence: TGTGCCAGCAGCTTATCCGGGAGCTATGGCTACACCTTC. Protein sequence: CASSLSGSYGYTF.

The CDR3 here is CAWRTGSSYNSPLHF. The CDR3 DNA is TGTGCCTGGAGAACAGGTAGCTCCTATAATTCACCCCTCCACTTT. This rearrangement joins TRBV30 to TRBJ1-6, with D perhaps matching TRBD1 (5 bases). V was cut by 3 bases and J by 0 bases, with 9 bases left in between. CDR3 length: 15 amino acids. Germline V CDR1 and CDR2: GTSNPN, SVGIG (reference sequence).

This rearrangement joins TRBV5-1 to TRBJ1-1, with D unclear. The CDR3 is made up of 14 amino acids. Germline CDR1 reads SGHRS; CDR2 reads YFSETQ. Trimming took off 1 base at V and 4 bases at J, with 11 bases between the two ends. CDR3 region: CASSLNEGATEAFF. CDR3 DNA: TGCGCCAGCAGCTTGAACGAGGGTGCCACTGAAGCTTTCTTT. Together with reference TRBV5-1 and TRBJ1-1, the CDR3 gives the full variable domain: KAGVTQTPRYLIKTRGQQVTLSCSPISGHRSVSWYQQTPGQGLQFLFEYFSETQRNKGNFPGRFSGRQFSNSRSEMNVSTLELGDSALYLCASSLNEGATEAFFGQGTRLTVV.

The J gene is TRBJ2-1, the V gene TRBV7-8; 8 positions agree with TRBD1. CDR3 length: 16 amino acids. V lost 1 base and J lost 0; bases outside the gene matches: 2. Looked up from germline, CDR1 is SGHVS and CDR2 is FQNEAQ. CDR3 sequence: CASSLDRGASYNEQFF. CDR3 nucleotides: TGTGCCAGCAGCTTAGACAGGGGGGCCTCCTACAATGAGCAGTTCTTC. Filled out from reference TRBV7-8 and TRBJ2-1, the complete variable domain reads GAGVSQSPRYKVAKRGQDVALRCDPISGHVSLFWYQQALGQGPEFLTYFQNEAQLDKSGLPSDRFFAERPEGSVSTLKIQRTQQEDSAVYLCASSLDRGASYNEQFFGPGTRLTVL.

CDR3 DNA: TGCGCCAGCAGCGCGAGGGCCGCGGACACTGAAGCTTTCTTT. It translates to CASSARAADTEAFF. J is TRBJ1-1 and V is TRBV5-1, with no clear D. The CDR3 has 14 residues. Germline-derived CDR1 and CDR2 are SGHRS and YFSETQ. V lost 4 bases and J 3 bases, leaving 13 bases between the germline ends.

This chain uses TRBV30 with TRBJ2-1; 10 positions agree with TRBD2. V dropped 4 bases and J dropped 7; count of bases not matched to a gene: 10. This CDR3 is 15 amino acids long. CDR1 and CDR2 (germline): GTSNPN, SVGIG (reference sequence). This CDR3 reads CAWKESGGAWNEQFF. The CDR3 coding sequence is TGTGCCTGGAAAGAAAGCGGGGGGGCGTGGAATGAGCAGTTCTTC.

V is TRBV4-3 and J is TRBJ1-4; D might be TRBD1 (5 bases). CDR3 length: 16 residues. V lost 1 base and J lost 3, with 12 bases in between. Germline V gene lookup returns CDR1 LGHNA and CDR2 YSLEER. This CDR3 reads CASSQVFGGANEKLFF. The CDR3 DNA sequence: TGCGCCAGCAGCCAAGTGTTCGGGGGGGCTAATGAAAAACTGTTTTTT.

The chain links TRBV5-4 to TRBJ1-1, with 7 bases that match TRBD1. CDR1 is SGHNT, CDR2 YYREEE, per germline (reference sequence). The length of the CDR3 is 14 residues. The J segment lost 3 bases and the V segment lost 3 bases, leaving 5 bases of the junction unmatched. The CDR3 loop reads CASSSTGAYTEAFF. The CDR3 nucleotides read TGTGCCAGCAGCTCTACAGGGGCGTACACTGAAGCTTTCTTT.

The chain has TRBV11-3 and TRBJ2-1; maybe TRBD1 (5 bases). Trimming stripped 5 bases from V and 4 bases from J, with 9 bases between. CDR1 and CDR2 (germline): SGHNT, YENEEA. The CDR3 spans 13 residues. CDR3 sequence: CASSQGGYNEQFF. The CDR3 nucleotides read TGTGCCAGCAGCCAGGGCGGTTACAATGAGCAGTTCTTC.